A single sample gave rise to the 29 T cell receptor beta chains below, sequenced in a study of blood T cell repertoires in COVID-19. Here immunoSEQ multiplex PCR was the method, and the copy in TCRdb shows in-frame clones only, minus some. The sample shows roughly 400,000 clones, roughly 88% of them seen only once. Sequences were obtained from PBMCs or T cells enriched from blood (not recorded which). The receptors shown here come from a woman aged 18-35 years who had been exposed to COVID-19.

The sample holds a few counts of this clone. The genes are TRBV28 and TRBJ1-1, with 9 bases lining up with TRBD1. With 5 bases clipped from V and 6 bases from J, the junction kept 1 base outside the gene matches. CDR1 and CDR2 (germline): MDHEN, SYDVKM. The CDR3 totals 12 residues. The CDR3 bases are TGTGCCAGCAGTGGACAGGGGTCTGAAGCTTTCTTT. It is translated as CASSGQGSEAFF.

The chain couples TRBV25-1 to TRBJ2-7, with 7 bases fitting TRBD1. J gave up 0 bases and V 4 bases, and 3 bases lay outside the gene matches. The CDR3 sequence is 14 residues long. CDR1 and CDR2 (germline): MGHDK, SYGVNS. Here the CDR3 DNA reads TGTGCCAGCAGTGCCTGGGACAGCTCCTACGAGCAGTACTTC. It is translated as CASSAWDSSYEQYF.

The CDR3 DNA follows: TGTGCCAGCAGCTTAGCGCATGAGGTTGGCACTGAAGCTTTCTTT. Its protein product is CASSLAHEVGTEAFF. The chain has TRBV7-2 and TRBJ1-1; D is unresolved. Per the germline V gene, CDR1 is SGHTA and CDR2 is FQGNSA. The CDR3 runs to 15 residues. Trimming shortened V by 0 bases and J by 4 bases, and 12 bases separated the two germline ends.

This clone has more than one count but fewer than ten. The chain carries TRBV6-5 and TRBJ2-7, with 9 nucleotides matching TRBD1. The trim removed 5 bases at V and 3 bases at J, leaving 5 bases unmatched. From germline, CDR1 is MNHEY and CDR2 SVGAGI. The CDR3 length is 14 residues. CDR3 loop: CASSPTGQGYEQYF. DNA of the CDR3: TGTGCCAGCAGTCCCACGGGACAGGGCTACGAGCAGTACTTC.

This clone was recorded only once. The chain employs TRBV29-1 and TRBJ2-5; D call uncertain. Trimming stripped 6 bases from V and 1 base from J, with 12 bases between. CDR1 and CDR2 from the germline V gene are SQVTM and ANQGSEA. The CDR3 is 13 amino acids. CDR3 residues: CSVLTVLQETQYF. CDR3 coding DNA: TGCAGCGTCCTAACAGTACTCCAAGAGACCCAGTACTTC.

V usage is TRBV10-2 and J usage is TRBJ2-1, with D possibly being TRBD2 (5 bases). Germline V gene data show CDR1 as WSHSY and CDR2 as SAAADI. The CDR3 is 14 amino acids. The germline V and J ends were trimmed by 3 bases and 4 bases, with 10 bases remaining between them. The CDR3 protein is CASSEVGAYNEQFF. Written as DNA, the CDR3 is TGCGCCAGCAGTGAAGTGGGAGCGTACAATGAGCAGTTCTTC.

This clone was observed a few times. This chain uses TRBV7-9 with TRBJ1-3, with D unclear. Trimming left V 5 bases short and J 6 bases short, with 8 bases between. This CDR3 is built from 12 residues. Germline CDR1 is SEHNR and CDR2 is FQNEAQ (reference sequence). The chain's CDR3 is CASSQFENTIYF. CDR3 nucleotides: TGTGCCAGCAGCCAGTTTGAAAACACCATATATTTT. Complete variable domain (other parts from reference TRBV7-9 and TRBJ1-3): DTGVSQNPRHKITKRGQNVTFRCDPISEHNRLYWYRQTLGQGPEFLTYFQNEAQLEKSRLLSDRFSAERPKGSFSTLEIQRTEQGDSAMYLCASSQFENTIYFGEGSWLTVV.

This chain joins TRBV7-2 and TRBJ2-1; TRBD2 aligns across 8 bases. Looked up from germline, CDR1 is SGHTA and CDR2 is FQGNSA. Trimming cost V 5 bases and J 1 base; bases outside gene matches: 7. This CDR3 is 16 amino acids long. CDR3 region: CASSPAGGRSYNEQFF. Here the CDR3 DNA reads TGTGCCAGCAGCCCAGCGGGCGGGAGGTCCTACAATGAGCAGTTCTTC.

This chain links TRBV9 with TRBJ2-3; 7 nucleotides align to TRBD2. CDR3 length: 17 residues. V shed 1 base and J 2 bases; nucleotides not matched to a gene: 10. Germline CDR1 and CDR2: SGDLS and YYNGEE. CDR3 residues: CASSVPRGVVFTDTQYF. CDR3 bases: TGTGCCAGCAGCGTACCACGGGGGGTAGTCTTCACAGATACGCAGTATTTT.

J is TRBJ1-1 and V is TRBV7-8; 10 nucleotides agree with TRBD1. The germline gives CDR1 SGHVS, CDR2 FQNEAQ. CDR3 length: 14 residues. V shed 5 bases and J 4 bases; nucleotides not matched to a gene: 4. The CDR3 nucleotides read TGTGCCAGCAGCAATAGGACAGGGGGCACTGAAGCTTTCTTT. This gives the protein CASSNRTGGTEAFF.

J is TRBJ2-7 and V is TRBV19; 7 bases are a match to TRBD2. Germline CDR1 reads LNHDA; CDR2 reads SQIVND (reference sequence). CDR3 length: 14 amino acids. Trimming at V came to 5 bases and at J to 4 bases, leaving 8 bases not matched to a gene. Here the CDR3 reads CASSDSGGPYEQYF. DNA for the CDR3: TGTGCCAGTAGTGACTCGGGGGGACCGTACGAGCAGTACTTC.

V usage is TRBV27 and J usage is TRBJ2-3, with TRBD1 matching 7 bases. This CDR3 is 14 amino acids long. In germline, CDR1 is MNHEY, CDR2 SMNVEV (reference sequence). Losses at the gene ends were 7 bases for V and 3 bases for J; bases not matched to a gene: 7. CDR3 nucleotide sequence: TGTGCCAGCAATGACAGGGTGGGGACAGATACGCAGTATTTT. Amino acids: CASNDRVGTDTQYF.

The chain combines TRBV28 with TRBJ2-3; maybe TRBD1 (5 bases). V shed 7 bases and J shed 2 bases, with 13 bases lying between them. The length of the CDR3 is 14 residues. The germline CDR1 and CDR2 sequences are MDHEN and SYDVKM. The CDR3 region is CASTRGRATDTQYF. The CDR3 nucleotides are TGTGCCAGCACAAGGGGCAGGGCCACAGATACGCAGTATTTT.

This chain joins TRBV7-3 and TRBJ2-2, with 9 bases lining up with TRBD1. Germline CDR1 and CDR2: SGHTA and FQGTGA. This CDR3 comprises 16 residues. V lost 1 base, J lost 3 bases, and 3 bases stayed unmatched. This chain's CDR3 is CASSLNGDRDTGELFF. In DNA form, the CDR3 reads TGTGCCAGCAGCTTAAACGGGGACAGGGACACCGGGGAGCTGTTTTTT.

The V call is TRBV6-5, the J call TRBJ1-2; no reliable D call. V was trimmed by 2 bases and J by 7 bases, leaving 8 bases between them. The V gene's germline CDR1 is MNHEY and CDR2 SVGAGI. The CDR3 extends over 12 amino acids. CDR3 in amino acids: CASSYEGGGYTF. In nucleotides, the CDR3 is TGTGCCAGCAGTTACGAGGGCGGTGGCTACACCTTC.

This chain uses TRBV11-2 with TRBJ1-1; TRBD1 is a possible D gene (5 bases). The CDR3 totals 15 residues. Trimming left V 3 bases short and J 6 bases short, with 17 bases between. Germline values: CDR1 SGHAT, CDR2 FQNNGV. CDR3 in amino acids: CASSFSVGARSEAFF. CDR3 nucleotide sequence: TGTGCCAGCAGCTTTTCTGTAGGGGCGCGGTCTGAAGCTTTCTTT.

In its sample, this clone was seen a few times. This rearrangement joins TRBV18 to TRBJ1-1; D possibly corresponds to TRBD1 (5 bases). The CDR3 spans 14 residues. Trimming stripped 3 bases from V and 5 bases from J, with 13 bases between. CDR1 is KGHSH, CDR2 LQKENI, per germline. The CDR3 sequence: CASSPGRRGTEAFF. CDR3 nucleotide sequence: TGTGCCAGCTCACCGGGCAGGAGGGGAACTGAAGCTTTCTTT.

The CDR3 here is CASSPRQVPTYNEQFF. The CDR3, as DNA: TGTGCCAGCAGCCCCCGGCAGGTCCCCACCTACAATGAGCAGTTCTTC. This chain connects TRBV5-5 to TRBJ2-1, with D unclear. The CDR3 runs to 16 residues. Trimming pared 4 bases from V and 2 bases from J, leaving 16 bases between. Germline V CDR1 and CDR2: SGHKS, YYEKEE (reference sequence).

This chain connects TRBV6-5 to TRBJ2-6, with D uncertain. The CDR3 has 16 amino acids. The ends were cut back, 2 bases at V and 0 bases at J, with 8 bases in the middle. Per the germline V gene, CDR1 is MNHEY and CDR2 is SVGAGI. The CDR3 region is CASSYTTGSGANVLTF. The CDR3 nucleotides are TGTGCCAGCAGTTACACTACGGGCTCTGGGGCCAACGTCCTGACTTTC.

V usage is TRBV5-5 and J usage is TRBJ1-5; TRBD1 might be the D (5 bases). V lost 1 base and J lost 8, with 13 bases in between. The CDR3 covers 14 residues. Germline V gives CDR1 SGHKS, CDR2 YYEKEE (reference sequence). CDR3 sequence: CASSLLTGPEPQHF. CDR3 coding DNA: TGTGCCAGCAGCTTGCTTACAGGCCCTGAGCCCCAGCATTTT.

The CDR3: CASSEDLALTDTQYF. CDR3 DNA sequence: TGTGCCAGCAGTGAAGATCTAGCTTTAACAGATACGCAGTATTTT. This chain connects TRBV2 to TRBJ2-3, with TRBD2 as a possible D gene (5 bases). This CDR3 spans 15 amino acids. Trimming took off 1 base at V and 3 bases at J, with 11 bases between the two ends. Germline CDR1 is SNHLY and CDR2 is FYNNEI.

The rearrangement uses TRBV14 and TRBJ1-6; 7 bases map to TRBD1. From germline, CDR1 is SGHDN and CDR2 FVKESK. After removal of 1 base from V and 2 bases from J, the junction contained 17 bases not matched to a gene. CDR3 length: 21 amino acids. The CDR3 DNA reads as TGTGCCAGCAGCCAAGGGTGGACAGGCCTGGGCAAAATGGCCTATAATTCACCCCTCCACTTT. Amino acid sequence: CASSQGWTGLGKMAYNSPLHF.

The chain has TRBV6-5 and TRBJ2-4; D is perhaps TRBD1 (7 bases). Germline loops: CDR1 MNHEY, CDR2 SVGAGI. V was cut by 10 bases and J by 8 bases, with 15 bases left in between. The CDR3 length is 12 residues. The CDR3 DNA reads as TGTGCCACCCAGGGGGGCGGAGACATTCAGTACTTC. Its protein product is CATQGGGDIQYF.

This clone was seen a few times. Here the CDR3 DNA reads TGCGCCAGCAATCCTACTTCAGGGGGAGCTTTCTTT. Translating it yields CASNPTSGGAFF. The V call is TRBV10-2, the J call TRBJ1-1, with 7 bases lining up with TRBD1. Trimming removed 7 bases from V and 10 bases from J; junction bases left unmatched: 9. CDR3 length: 12 amino acids. Germline values: CDR1 WSHSY, CDR2 SAAADI.

The chain is built from TRBV6-2 or TRBV6-3 and TRBJ2-3; 10 bases line up with TRBD2. The CDR3 sequence is 19 residues long. From germline, CDR1 is MNHEY and CDR2 SVGEGT. V was clipped by 0 bases and J by 4 bases; unmatched bases: 13. Written as DNA, the CDR3 is TGTGCCAGCAGTTACTCACACCTAGGACTAGCGGTTAATGCAGATACGCAGTATTTT. The encoded protein is CASSYSHLGLAVNADTQYF.

CDR3 loop: CASSWGHTGELFF. The CDR3 DNA reads as TGTGCCAGCAGCTGGGGGCACACCGGGGAGCTGTTTTTT. The rearrangement links TRBV7-9 to TRBJ2-2; weak D call: TRBD1 (6 bases). CDR3 length: 13 amino acids. V was clipped by 4 bases and J by 3 bases, with 6 bases between them. Germline V gene sequence: CDR1 SEHNR, CDR2 FQNEAQ (reference sequence).

V usage is TRBV7-9 and J usage is TRBJ1-2; D is ambiguous. This CDR3 has 13 amino acids. Germline V gives CDR1 SEHNR, CDR2 FQNEAQ (reference sequence). Trimming shortened V by 0 bases and J by 5 bases, and 7 bases separated the two germline ends. The CDR3 DNA reads as TGTGCCAGCAGCTTAGCCAATCAGTATGGCTACACCTTC. It yields the protein CASSLANQYGYTF.

The CDR3 sequence is CSARDNGGYTF. CDR3 sequence (DNA): TGCAGTGCTAGAGATAACGGTGGCTACACCTTC. The chain employs TRBV20-1 and TRBJ1-2; D gene unclear. This CDR3 has 11 residues. In germline, CDR1 is DFQATT, CDR2 SNEGSKA (reference sequence). Deletions cut 0 bases from V and 7 bases from J, with 6 bases between.

This clone was found once. The V gene is TRBV28, the J gene TRBJ1-2, with D hard to call. Trimming cost V 7 bases and J 2 bases, with 11 bases left between them. The germline V gene has CDR1 MDHEN and CDR2 SYDVKM. This CDR3 is built from 13 residues. The CDR3 is CASTPVLNYGYTF. The CDR3 nucleotides read TGTGCCAGCACCCCGGTCCTGAACTATGGCTACACCTTC.